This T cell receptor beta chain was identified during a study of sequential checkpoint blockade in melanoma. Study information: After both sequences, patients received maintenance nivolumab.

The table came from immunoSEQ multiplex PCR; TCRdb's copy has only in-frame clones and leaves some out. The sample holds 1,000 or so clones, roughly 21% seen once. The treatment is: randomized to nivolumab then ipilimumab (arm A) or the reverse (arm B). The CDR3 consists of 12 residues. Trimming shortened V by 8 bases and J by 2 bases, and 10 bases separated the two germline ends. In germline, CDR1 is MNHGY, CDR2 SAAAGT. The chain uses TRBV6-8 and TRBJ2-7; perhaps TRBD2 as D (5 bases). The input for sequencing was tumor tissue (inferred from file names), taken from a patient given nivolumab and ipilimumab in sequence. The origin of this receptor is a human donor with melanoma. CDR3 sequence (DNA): TGTGCCAGCGGGCCGGGGACCTACGAGCAGTACTTC. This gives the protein CASGPGTYEQYF.